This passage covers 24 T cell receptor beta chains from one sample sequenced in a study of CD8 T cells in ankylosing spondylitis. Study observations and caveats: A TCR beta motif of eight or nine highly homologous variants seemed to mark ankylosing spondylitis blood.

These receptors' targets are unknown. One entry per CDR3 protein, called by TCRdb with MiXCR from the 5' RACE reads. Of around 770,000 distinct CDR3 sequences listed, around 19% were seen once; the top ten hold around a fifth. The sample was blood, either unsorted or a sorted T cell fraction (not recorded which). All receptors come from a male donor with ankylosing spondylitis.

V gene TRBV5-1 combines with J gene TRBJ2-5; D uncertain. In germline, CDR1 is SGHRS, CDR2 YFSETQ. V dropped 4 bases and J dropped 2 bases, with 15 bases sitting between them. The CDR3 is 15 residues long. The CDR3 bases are TGCGCCAGCAGCCGCGTTGGGCAGCAACAAGAGACCCAGTACTTC. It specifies CASSRVGQQQETQYF.

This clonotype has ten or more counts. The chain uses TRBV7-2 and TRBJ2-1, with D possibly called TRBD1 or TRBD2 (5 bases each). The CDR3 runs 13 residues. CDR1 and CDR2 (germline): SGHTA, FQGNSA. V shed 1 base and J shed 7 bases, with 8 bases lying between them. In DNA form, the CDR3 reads TGTGCCAGCAGCTTAGGATGGGGGAATGAGCAGTTCTTC. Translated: CASSLGWGNEQFF.

CDR3 coding DNA: TGTGCCACCTCCAACCGAGGGGTCAATCAGCCCCAGCATTTT. Translated, it gives CATSNRGVNQPQHF. The chain recombines TRBV24-1 with TRBJ1-5, with a weak D call TRBD1 (5 bases). The germline CDR1 and CDR2 sequences are KGHDR and SFDVKD. Trimming took off 9 bases at V and 3 bases at J, with 14 bases between the two ends. The CDR3 extends over 14 amino acids.

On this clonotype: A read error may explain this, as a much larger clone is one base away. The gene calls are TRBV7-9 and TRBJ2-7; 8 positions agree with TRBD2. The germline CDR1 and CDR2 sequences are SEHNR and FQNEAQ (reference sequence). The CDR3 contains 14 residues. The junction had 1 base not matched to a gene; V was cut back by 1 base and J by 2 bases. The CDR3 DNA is TGTGCCAGCAGCTTAGGGACTAGCCCCTACGAGCAGTACTTC. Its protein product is CASSLGTSPYEQYF.

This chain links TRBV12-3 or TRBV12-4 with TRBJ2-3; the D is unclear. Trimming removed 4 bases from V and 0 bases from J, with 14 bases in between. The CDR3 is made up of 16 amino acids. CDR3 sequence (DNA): TGTGCCAGCAGTTCGTTAGATAAACCTAGCACAGATACGCAGTATTTT. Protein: CASSSLDKPSTDTQYF.

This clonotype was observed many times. The CDR3 spells CASSWGRANTGELFF. The DNA of the CDR3 is TGTGCCAGCAGCTGGGGCAGGGCGAACACCGGGGAGCTGTTTTTT. The chain carries TRBV2 and TRBJ2-2; perhaps TRBD1 as D (5 bases). The V and J ends lost 6 bases and 0 bases respectively, with 11 bases between them. This CDR3 comprises 15 residues. Per the germline V gene, CDR1 is SNHLY and CDR2 is FYNNEI.

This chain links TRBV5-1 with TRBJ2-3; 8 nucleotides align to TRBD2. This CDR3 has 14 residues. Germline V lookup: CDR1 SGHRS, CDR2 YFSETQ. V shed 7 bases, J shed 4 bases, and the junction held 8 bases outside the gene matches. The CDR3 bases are TGCGCCAGCGGAGCGGGGGTACCTCCAGATACGCAGTATTTT. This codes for CASGAGVPPDTQYF.

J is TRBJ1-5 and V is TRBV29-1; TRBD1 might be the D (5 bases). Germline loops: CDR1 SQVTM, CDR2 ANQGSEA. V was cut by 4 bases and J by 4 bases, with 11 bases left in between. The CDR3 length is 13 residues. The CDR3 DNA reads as TGCAGCGTTGGCTGGGGGAATAATCAGCCCCAGCATTTT. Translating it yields CSVGWGNNQPQHF.

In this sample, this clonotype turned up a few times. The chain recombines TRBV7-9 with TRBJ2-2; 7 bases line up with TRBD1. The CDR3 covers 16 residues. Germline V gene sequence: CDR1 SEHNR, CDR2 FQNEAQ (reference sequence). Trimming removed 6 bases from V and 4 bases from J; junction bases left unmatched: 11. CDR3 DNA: TGTGCCAGCAGGAGGACGGGACAGAGACTCACCGGGGAGCTGTTTTTT. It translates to CASRRTGQRLTGELFF.

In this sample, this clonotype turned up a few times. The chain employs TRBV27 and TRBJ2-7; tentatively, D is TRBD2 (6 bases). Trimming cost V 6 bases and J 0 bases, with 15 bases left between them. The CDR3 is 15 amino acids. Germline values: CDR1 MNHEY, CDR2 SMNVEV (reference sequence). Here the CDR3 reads CASRERDLSSYEQYF. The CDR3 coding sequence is TGTGCCAGCAGGGAAAGGGACTTGTCCTCCTACGAGCAGTACTTC.

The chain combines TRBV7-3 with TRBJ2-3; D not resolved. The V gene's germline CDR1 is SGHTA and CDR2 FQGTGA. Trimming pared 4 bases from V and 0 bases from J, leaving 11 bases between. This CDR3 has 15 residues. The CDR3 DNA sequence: TGTGCCAGCAGCTCCTGGGCGCTAAGCACAGATACGCAGTATTTT. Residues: CASSSWALSTDTQYF.

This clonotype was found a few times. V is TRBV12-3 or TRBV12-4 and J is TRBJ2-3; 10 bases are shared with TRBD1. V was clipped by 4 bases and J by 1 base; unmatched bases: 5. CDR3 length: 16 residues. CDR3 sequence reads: CASSSTGTGGTDTQYF. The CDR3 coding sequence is TGTGCCAGCAGTTCAACCGGGACAGGGGGCACAGATACGCAGTATTTT.

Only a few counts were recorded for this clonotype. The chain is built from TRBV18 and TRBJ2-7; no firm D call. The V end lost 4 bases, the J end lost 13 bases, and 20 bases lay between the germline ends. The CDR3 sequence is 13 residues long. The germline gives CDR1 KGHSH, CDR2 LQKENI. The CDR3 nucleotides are TGTGCCAGCTCACAGCTAGTAGCTACGACCGTATACTTC. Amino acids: CASSQLVATTVYF.

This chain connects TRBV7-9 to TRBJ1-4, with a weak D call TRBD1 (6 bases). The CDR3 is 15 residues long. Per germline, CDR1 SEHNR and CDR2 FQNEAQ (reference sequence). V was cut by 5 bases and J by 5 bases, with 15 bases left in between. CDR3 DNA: TGTGCCAGCAGCACCGGACAGCTGGGAAATGAAAAACTGTTTTTT. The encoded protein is CASSTGQLGNEKLFF.

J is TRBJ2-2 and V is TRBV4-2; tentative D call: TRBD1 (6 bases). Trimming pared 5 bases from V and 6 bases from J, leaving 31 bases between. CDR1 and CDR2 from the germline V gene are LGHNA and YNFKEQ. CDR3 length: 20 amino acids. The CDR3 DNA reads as TGTGCCAGCAGCGATAGACTGTCGACTGGGGGCCGTATAGGAGCCGGGGAGCTGTTTTTT. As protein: CASSDRLSTGGRIGAGELFF.

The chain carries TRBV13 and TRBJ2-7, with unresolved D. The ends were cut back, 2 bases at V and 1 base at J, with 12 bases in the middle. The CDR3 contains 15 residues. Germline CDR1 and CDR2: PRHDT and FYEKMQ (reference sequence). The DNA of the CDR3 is TGTGCCAGCAGCTTAATCGACTCGAATTCCTACGAGCAGTACTTC. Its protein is CASSLIDSNSYEQYF.

The CDR3 spells CASSQEKRRALSTDTQYF. The DNA of the CDR3 is TGTGCCAGCAGCCAAGAAAAGCGGAGAGCCCTTAGCACAGATACGCAGTATTTT. The chain employs TRBV4-2 and TRBJ2-3; D is perhaps TRBD2 (5 bases). V lost 0 bases and J lost 0, with 16 bases in between. Germline values: CDR1 LGHNA, CDR2 YNFKEQ. The CDR3 is 18 amino acids.

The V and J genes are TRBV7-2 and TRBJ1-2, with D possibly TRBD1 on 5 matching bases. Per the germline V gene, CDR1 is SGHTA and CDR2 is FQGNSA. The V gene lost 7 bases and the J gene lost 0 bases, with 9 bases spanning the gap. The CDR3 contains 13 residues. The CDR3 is CASTVGPNYGYTF. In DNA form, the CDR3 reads TGTGCCAGCACCGTGGGACCTAACTATGGCTACACCTTC.

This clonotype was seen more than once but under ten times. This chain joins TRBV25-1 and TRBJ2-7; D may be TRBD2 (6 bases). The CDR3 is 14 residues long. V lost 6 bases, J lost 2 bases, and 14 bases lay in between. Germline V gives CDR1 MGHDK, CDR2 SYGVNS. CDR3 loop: CASRGLTNPYEQYF. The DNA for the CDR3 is TGTGCCAGCAGGGGACTTACAAATCCCTACGAGCAGTACTTC.

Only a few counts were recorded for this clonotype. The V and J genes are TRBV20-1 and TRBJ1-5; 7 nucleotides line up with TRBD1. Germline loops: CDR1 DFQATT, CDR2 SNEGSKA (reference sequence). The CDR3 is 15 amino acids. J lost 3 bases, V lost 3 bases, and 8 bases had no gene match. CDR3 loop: CSAREGGRSNQPQHF. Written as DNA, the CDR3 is TGCAGTGCTAGGGAAGGGGGCAGGTCCAATCAGCCCCAGCATTTT.

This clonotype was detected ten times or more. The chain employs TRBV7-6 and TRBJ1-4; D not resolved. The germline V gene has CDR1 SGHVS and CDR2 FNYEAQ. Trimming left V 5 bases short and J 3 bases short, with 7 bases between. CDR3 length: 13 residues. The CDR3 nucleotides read TGTGCCAGCAGCACGCTGGCTAATGAAAAACTGTTTTTT. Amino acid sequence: CASSTLANEKLFF.

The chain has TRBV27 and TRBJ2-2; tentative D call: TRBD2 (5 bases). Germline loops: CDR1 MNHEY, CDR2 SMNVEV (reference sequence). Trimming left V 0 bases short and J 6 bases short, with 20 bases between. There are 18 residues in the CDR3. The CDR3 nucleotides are TGTGCCAGCAGTTTATCGAGGGTTGGGCTGTTTGGGGCCGGGGAGCTGTTTTTT. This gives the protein CASSLSRVGLFGAGELFF.

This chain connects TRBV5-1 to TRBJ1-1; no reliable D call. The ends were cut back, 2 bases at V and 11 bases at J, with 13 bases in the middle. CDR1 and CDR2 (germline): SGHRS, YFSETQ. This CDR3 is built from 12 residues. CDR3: CASSFPAGRAFF. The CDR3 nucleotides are TGCGCCAGCAGCTTCCCTGCGGGGAGGGCTTTCTTT.

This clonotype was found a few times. CDR3 DNA: TGCGCCAGCAGCCAAGGGACGGGACAGGCGTCCTACGAGCAGTACTTC. Translating gives CASSQGTGQASYEQYF. The rearrangement joins TRBV4-3 to TRBJ2-7, with 8 bases aligning to TRBD1. Germline V gene sequence: CDR1 LGHNA, CDR2 YSLEER. V dropped 1 base and J dropped 1; count of bases not matched to a gene: 6. This CDR3 is 16 amino acids long.